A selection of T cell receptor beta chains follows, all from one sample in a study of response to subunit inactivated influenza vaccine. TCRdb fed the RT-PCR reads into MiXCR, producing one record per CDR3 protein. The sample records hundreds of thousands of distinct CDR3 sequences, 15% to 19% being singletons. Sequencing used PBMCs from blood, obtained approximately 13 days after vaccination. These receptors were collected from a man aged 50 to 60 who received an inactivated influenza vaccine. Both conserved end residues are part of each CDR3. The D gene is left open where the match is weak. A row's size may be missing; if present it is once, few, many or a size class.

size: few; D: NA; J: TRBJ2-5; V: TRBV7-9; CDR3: CASEPQETQYF; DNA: TGTGCCAGCGAACCACAAGAGACCCAGTACTTC
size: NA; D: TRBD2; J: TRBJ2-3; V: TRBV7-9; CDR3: CATWRRGGSTDTQYF; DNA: TGTGCCACCTGGAGGCGGGGGGGTAGCACAGATACGCAGTATTTT
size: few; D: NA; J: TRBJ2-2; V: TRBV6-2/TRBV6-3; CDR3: CASTYPWGTGELFF; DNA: TGTGCCAGCACTTACCCGTGGGGCACCGGGGAGCTGTTTTTT
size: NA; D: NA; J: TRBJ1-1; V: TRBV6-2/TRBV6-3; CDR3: CASSRKMNTEAFF; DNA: TGTGCCAGCAGCCGGAAGATGAACACTGAAGCTTTCTTT
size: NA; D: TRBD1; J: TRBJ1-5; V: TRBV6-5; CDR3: CASSSDRAPNQPQHF; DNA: TGTGCCAGCAGTTCTGACAGGGCTCCCAATCAGCCCCAGCATTTT
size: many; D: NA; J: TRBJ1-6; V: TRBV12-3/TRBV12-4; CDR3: CASSLGSSYNSPLHF; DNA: TGTGCCAGCAGTTTAGGGAGCTCCTATAATTCACCCCTCCACTTT
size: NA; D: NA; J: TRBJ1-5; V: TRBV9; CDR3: CASSGHLSNQPQHF; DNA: TGTGCCAGCAGCGGTCATCTTAGCAATCAGCCCCAGCATTTT
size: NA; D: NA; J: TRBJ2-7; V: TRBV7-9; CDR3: CASSLVSDYEQYF; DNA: TGTGCCAGCAGCTTAGTTTCCGACTACGAGCAGTACTTC
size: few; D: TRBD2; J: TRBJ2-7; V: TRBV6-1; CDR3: CASSPPIGGRRYEQYF; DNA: TGTGCCAGCAGTCCCCCAATTGGCGGGAGAAGGTACGAGCAGTACTTC
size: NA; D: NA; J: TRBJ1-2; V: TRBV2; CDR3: CASFRVGLNYGYTF; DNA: TGTGCCAGCTTCAGGGTTGGGCTTAACTATGGCTACACCTTC
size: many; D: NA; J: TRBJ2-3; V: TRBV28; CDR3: CASSPPRDTQYF; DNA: TGTGCCAGCAGCCCCCCCCGGGATACGCAGTATTTT
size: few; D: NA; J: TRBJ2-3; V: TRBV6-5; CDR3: CASSYDSTDTQYF; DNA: TGTGCCAGCAGTTACGATAGCACAGATACGCAGTATTTT
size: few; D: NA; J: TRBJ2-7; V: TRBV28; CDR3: CASTIRGAGLGYEQYF; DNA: TGTGCCAGCACGATTCGGGGTGCTGGTCTTGGCTACGAGCAGTACTTC
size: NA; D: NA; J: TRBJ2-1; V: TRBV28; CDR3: CASQPRGPPADNEQFF; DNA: TGTGCCAGCCAACCTAGGGGACCTCCAGCTGACAATGAGCAGTTCTTC
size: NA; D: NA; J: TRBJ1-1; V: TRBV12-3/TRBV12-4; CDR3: CASTLDQGTEAFF; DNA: TGTGCCAGCACCCTCGACCAGGGAACTGAAGCTTTCTTT
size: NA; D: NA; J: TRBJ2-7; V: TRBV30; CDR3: CAWTTGLLYEQYF; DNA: TGTGCCTGGACCACCGGGCTACTCTACGAGCAGTACTTC
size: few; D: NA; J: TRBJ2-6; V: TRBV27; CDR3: CASSQYYDWNSGANVLTF; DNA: TGTGCCAGCAGTCAATACTACGACTGGAACTCTGGGGCCAACGTCCTGACTTTC
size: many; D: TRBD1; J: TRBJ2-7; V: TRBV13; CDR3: CASSFAGQGINEQYF; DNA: TGTGCCAGCAGCTTCGCGGGACAGGGGATAAACGAGCAGTACTTC
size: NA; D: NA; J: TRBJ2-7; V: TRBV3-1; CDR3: CASSHSFSRYEQYF; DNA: TGTGCCAGCAGCCATAGCTTTTCCCGTTACGAGCAGTACTTC
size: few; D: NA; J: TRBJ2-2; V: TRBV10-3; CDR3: CAISQGNGGELFF; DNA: TGTGCCATCAGTCAGGGTAACGGCGGGGAGCTGTTTTTT